This is a list of T cell receptor beta chains from one sample in a study of T cells in Graves' hyperthyroidism and ophthalmopathy. TCRdb used MiXCR to reprocess the multiplex PCR reads, holding one entry per CDR3 protein. Of 600,000 to 750,000 distinct CDR3 sequences in the sample, around a sixth were seen once. Sequenced: blood. The receptor set was obtained from a man aged 50-60 years with Graves' hyperthyroidism. Each CDR3 is given with its conserved first and last residue. The D gene is left open where the match is weak. Not every row has a clone size; where given, it reads once, few, many or a size class.

TRBD2	TRBJ2-1	TRBV12-3/TRBV12-4	many	TGTGCCAGCAGTCGGATAAGCGGGAGGGTAAACAATGAGCAGTTCTTC	CASSRISGRVNNEQFF
TRBD2	TRBJ2-7	TRBV20-1	few	TGCAGTGCTTTGCGGGAGTTTGGGTACGAGCAGTACTTC	CSALREFGYEQYF
NA	TRBJ1-2	TRBV7-9	many	TGTGCCAGCAGCCCCATGTGGGGGGCGGTAGGCTACACCTTC	CASSPMWGAVGYTF
TRBD2	TRBJ2-7	TRBV27	many	TGTGCCAGCAGCCCCGGGCGGGAGCTCTACGAGCAGTACTTC	CASSPGRELYEQYF
TRBD2	TRBJ2-1	TRBV28	many	TGTGCCAGCAGTCCCTCGGGGGGACTACCTTGGAATGAGCAGTTCTTC	CASSPSGGLPWNEQFF
NA	TRBJ2-5	TRBV4-3	NA	TGCGCCAGCAGCCAAGATCTAGGAGGGGAGACCCAGTACTTC	CASSQDLGGETQYF
TRBD1	TRBJ2-1	TRBV20-1	few	TGCAGTGCTAGGGAGGGGGCAACAGGGGGAAGCGCTAATGAGCAGTTCTTC	CSAREGATGGSANEQFF
NA	TRBJ1-5	TRBV2	many	TGTGCCAGCAGTGAAGCAGCAGGGAGCTGGCAGCCCCAGCATTTT	CASSEAAGSWQPQHF
TRBD2	TRBJ2-1	TRBV5-6	many	TGTGCCAGCAGCTTGGCCGGAAGCGGGGCCTACAATGAGCAGTTCTTC	CASSLAGSGAYNEQFF
NA	TRBJ1-5	TRBV4-1	NA	TGCGCCAGCAGCCAAGAAGCCATAGGGCAGCCCCAGCATTTT	CASSQEAIGQPQHF
TRBD2	TRBJ2-1	TRBV20-1	few	TGCAGTGCTAGAGAGGTGTCTAGCGGGGGGTTGTGGGATGAGCAGTTCTTC	CSAREVSSGGLWDEQFF
NA	TRBJ1-5	TRBV19	NA	TGTGCCAGTAGTATAGAGGCGCGGCGCAATCAGCCCCAGCATTTT	CASSIEARRNQPQHF
TRBD1	TRBJ2-5	TRBV19	NA	TGTGCCAGTTTCCCGGGACAGGGGGAGGAGACCCAGTACTTC	CASFPGQGEETQYF
NA	TRBJ2-1	TRBV9	NA	TGTGCCAGCACCATGGGACCGCCGGGCCGCTACAATGAGCAGTTCTTC	CASTMGPPGRYNEQFF
TRBD1	TRBJ2-7	TRBV5-4	NA	TGTGCCAGCAGCGCCGACAGGGTCTACGAGCAGTACTTC	CASSADRVYEQYF
NA	TRBJ2-7	TRBV9	many	TGTGCCAGCAGCGGAATGAACTACGAGCAGTACTTC	CASSGMNYEQYF
NA	TRBJ1-4	TRBV7-8	NA	TGTGCCAGCAGCTTACTCGGGTTACCTAATGAAAAACTGTTTTTT	CASSLLGLPNEKLFF
NA	TRBJ2-3	TRBV2	many	TGTGCCAGCAGTGAAGGGGCGACTAGCACAGATACGCAGTATTTT	CASSEGATSTDTQYF
NA	TRBJ1-1	TRBV2	many	TGTGCCAGCAGTCCTCCCGGGGGAATGAACACTGAAGCTTTCTTT	CASSPPGGMNTEAFF
TRBD1	TRBJ2-7	TRBV6-2/TRBV6-3	many	TGTGCCAGCAGCCGGACAGGCACCACCTACGAGCAGTACTTC	CASSRTGTTYEQYF
NA	TRBJ2-1	TRBV2	NA	TGTGCCAGCAGTATCGGCTGGAATGAGCAGTTCTTC	CASSIGWNEQFF
NA	TRBJ2-5	TRBV12-3/TRBV12-4	NA	TGTGCCGGCAGCTTAACCGGGACTCAGTACTTC	CAGSLTGTQYF
NA	TRBJ2-5	TRBV6-2/TRBV6-3	many	TGTGCCAGCAGTTACTATAATCCGGGAGAAGAGACCCAGTACTTC	CASSYYNPGEETQYF
NA	TRBJ1-1	TRBV4-1	few	TGCGCCAGCAGCCATCGGACGGGGAACACTGAAGCTTTCTTT	CASSHRTGNTEAFF
NA	TRBJ2-1	TRBV7-9	NA	TGTGCCAGCAGCGTCGGGACATTCAATGAGCAGTTCTTC	CASSVGTFNEQFF
NA	TRBJ1-4	TRBV30	few	TGTGCCTGGAGTGTTCTCAGGATGGGTGAAAAACTGTTTTTT	CAWSVLRMGEKLFF
NA	TRBJ2-3	TRBV7-9	NA	TGTGCCAGCAGCGCCCCCGCCGCTAGCACAGATACGCAGTATTTT	CASSAPAASTDTQYF
TRBD2	TRBJ2-1	TRBV29-1	few	TGCAGCGTTGAAAGCGGGAGGGCCATTAGCAATGAGCAGTTCTTC	CSVESGRAISNEQFF
NA	TRBJ1-5	TRBV28	NA	TGTGCCAGCAGGGCCGGGACGCCCTCCAATCAGCCCCAGCATTTT	CASRAGTPSNQPQHF
NA	TRBJ1-3	TRBV7-8	few	TGTGCCAGCAGCCTCTTGGCAGCTGGAAACCCTGGAAACACCATATATTTT	CASSLLAAGNPGNTIYF
TRBD2	TRBJ2-3	TRBV5-1	many	TGCGCCAGCAGCCCGGGACTAGTCACAGATACGCAGTATTTT	CASSPGLVTDTQYF
TRBD2	TRBJ2-1	TRBV7-2	many	TGTGCCAGCAGCCCCTGGCTAGCGGGAGTTCAAGGGAATGAGCAGTTCTTC	CASSPWLAGVQGNEQFF
TRBD2	TRBJ2-3	TRBV28	many	TGTGCCAGCAGTTTATTGACTGGGACTAGCGGAACAGATACGCAGTATTTT	CASSLLTGTSGTDTQYF
NA	TRBJ2-7	TRBV20-1	many	TGCAGTGCGCAACCTGGGGGAGACCTTGACGAGCAGTACTTC	CSAQPGGDLDEQYF
NA	TRBJ2-3	TRBV20-1	few	TGCAGTGCTAGAGATCATTCTATTACCACAGATACGCAGTATTTT	CSARDHSITTDTQYF
TRBD1	TRBJ2-7	TRBV19	NA	TGTGCCAGTAGTATGACAGGGATGATGGACGAGCAGTACTTC	CASSMTGMMDEQYF
TRBD1	TRBJ2-7	TRBV25-1	few	TGTGCCAGCAGCCCTATTGGACAGGGATCCTACGAGCAGTACTTC	CASSPIGQGSYEQYF
TRBD1	TRBJ2-3	TRBV10-3	NA	TGTGCCACCCGGGACAGTCCGTCGGATACGCAGTATTTT	CATRDSPSDTQYF
NA	TRBJ1-1	TRBV20-1	many	TGCAGTGCTAGAGTGGCAGGTGAAACGGTTGAAGCTTTCTTT	CSARVAGETVEAFF
TRBD1	TRBJ2-7	TRBV5-1	NA	TGCGCCAGCAGCTTCAACAGGGGGCTCACCTACGAGCAGTACTTC	CASSFNRGLTYEQYF
TRBD1	TRBJ2-5	TRBV28	many	TGTGCCAGCAGTCAAGACAGGGTAGACCAAGAGACCCAGTACTTC	CASSQDRVDQETQYF
NA	TRBJ2-7	TRBV5-1	NA	TGCGCCAGCAGCCCATCCGGGACGGCACGCTACGAGCAGTACTTC	CASSPSGTARYEQYF
NA	TRBJ1-1	TRBV5-1	many	TGCGCCAGCAGCTTGGTTCCCGCCAGTTCTGAGTTGAACACTGAAGCTTTCTTT	CASSLVPASSELNTEAFF
NA	TRBJ2-7	TRBV20-1	few	TGCAGTCCCACCGGGACAAACCTTTACGAGCAGTACTTC	CSPTGTNLYEQYF
NA	TRBJ2-5	TRBV9	many	TGTGCCAGCAGCGTAGGCTCTGGGTTCGGGGAGACCCAGTACTTC	CASSVGSGFGETQYF
TRBD1	TRBJ1-1	TRBV7-6	NA	TGTGCCAGCAGCCAGCGTACAGGGGCAACGAACACTGAAGCTTTCTTT	CASSQRTGATNTEAFF
NA	TRBJ1-2	TRBV30	NA	TGTGCCTGGAGTGTAGGAGGGGTCTATGGCTACACCTTC	CAWSVGGVYGYTF
NA	TRBJ1-4	TRBV7-9	NA	TGTGCCAGCAGTTTCAACAGGGTTAATGAAAAACTGTTTTTT	CASSFNRVNEKLFF